These T cell receptor beta chains were read from a single sample in a study of shared clonotypes between healthy human individuals. Sequencing was performed with immunoSEQ multiplex PCR; in TCRdb, only in-frame clones are kept and a portion is missing. The sample consists of about 680,000 clones, about 91% of them appearing once. Sequences were obtained from naive CD8+ T cells sorted from blood. Every receptor here comes from a man aged 30 to 39 in good health. CDR3s include the opening cysteine and the closing phenylalanine or tryptophan. Fields, in order: D gene, J gene, V gene, clone size, CDR3 DNA, CDR3 protein. A D gene is named only where the DNA matches it firmly. Size is stated for part of the rows, as once, few or many counts, or as a class when the clone is expanded.

.,TRBJ2-5,TRBV10-3,.,TGTGCCATCAGTGAGTCACAGGTAGAAACCCAGTACTTC,CAISESQVETQYF
.,TRBJ2-7,TRBV5-4,.,TGTGCCAGCAGCTTGGACACAAACGAGCAGTACTTC,CASSLDTNEQYF
.,TRBJ2-5,TRBV7-9,.,TGTGCCAGCAGCTTTCAAAGGGACCTAGAGACCCAGTACTTC,CASSFQRDLETQYF
.,TRBJ1-1,TRBV19,.,TGTGCCAGTAGACAACAGGGTCTGTACACTGAAGCTTTCTTT,CASRQQGLYTEAFF
.,TRBJ2-7,TRBV29-1,few,TGCAGCGTGGCCGACGATCCCCCCGGGCAGTACTTC,CSVADDPPGQYF
.,TRBJ2-5,TRBV15,.,TGTGCCACCAGCAGAGATAAAACCACCCAAGAGACCCAGTACTTC,CATSRDKTTQETQYF
.,TRBJ2-7,TRBV10-3,few,TGTGCCATCAGTAGGGACAACTACGAGCAGTACTTC,CAISRDNYEQYF
.,TRBJ2-1,TRBV27,.,TGTGCCAGCAGTTCCATTACCGGGACCCCGGCGGGTTATGAGCAGTTCTTC,CASSSITGTPAGYEQFF
.,TRBJ2-7,TRBV27,.,TGTGCCAGCAGTTTAGTCTCGCCCTCCTACGAGCAGTACTTC,CASSLVSPSYEQYF
TRBD2,TRBJ2-1,TRBV10-1,.,TGCGCCAGCAGTGAACGAGCGGGAGGATACAATGAGCAGTTCTTC,CASSERAGGYNEQFF
.,TRBJ2-7,TRBV30,.,TGTGCCTGGGACTCTCAGAGCTACGAGCAGTACTTC,CAWDSQSYEQYF
.,TRBJ2-3,TRBV27,.,TGTGCCAGCAGTTCCCCCACAGATACGCAGTATTTT,CASSSPTDTQYF
.,TRBJ1-1,TRBV4-1,.,TGCGCCAGCAGCCAAGAACGAGCCGGTGGTGCTTTCTTT,CASSQERAGGAFF
TRBD1,TRBJ2-3,TRBV18,.,TGTGCCAGCTCACCAGAGACAGGGGCAGATACGCAGTATTTT,CASSPETGADTQYF
TRBD2,TRBJ2-1,TRBV7-9,.,TGTGCCTGGGAGGGCCTCTACAATGAGCAGTTCTTC,CAWEGLYNEQFF
.,TRBJ2-7,TRBV6-1,.,TGTGCCAGCAGTGCAGGGGTGGCTAGCGGTTCCTACGAGCAGTACTTC,CASSAGVASGSYEQYF
.,TRBJ2-1,TRBV2,.,TGTGCCATCAGGGGGACTCCCTACAATGAGCAGTTCTTC,CAIRGTPYNEQFF
TRBD2,TRBJ2-1,TRBV6-5,.,TGTGCCAGCAGTCCCGCGGGGGGCAATGAGCAGTTCTTC,CASSPAGGNEQFF
.,TRBJ1-1,TRBV7-8,.,TGTGCCAGCAGCTGGGCGATGAACACTGAAGCTTTCTTT,CASSWAMNTEAFF
.,TRBJ2-7,TRBV11-2,.,TGTGCCAGCAGCTTAGGTTCGGGGGCGGGCTACGAGCAGTACTTC,CASSLGSGAGYEQYF
.,TRBJ2-1,TRBV9,.,TGTGCCAGCAGCGAGACAAAGGGTGAGCAGTTCTTC,CASSETKGEQFF
TRBD1,TRBJ2-7,TRBV27,.,TGTGCCAGCAGTCCCGGGACAGGATATTACGAGCAGTACTTC,CASSPGTGYYEQYF
TRBD1,TRBJ1-2,TRBV19,.,TGTGCCAGAAGGGCCCGGGACAGCAAAAATGGCTACACCTTC,CARRARDSKNGYTF
TRBD1,TRBJ1-2,TRBV16,.,TGTGCCAGCAGCCAATCTCCGGGACAGGAGAACTATGGCTACACCTTC,CASSQSPGQENYGYTF
TRBD2,TRBJ2-5,TRBV5-1,once,TGCGCCAGCAGCTTGGGGGCGGGAGAGGAGACCCAGTACTTC,CASSLGAGEETQYF
TRBD2,TRBJ2-1,TRBV29-1,.,TGCAGCGTTGTGACCGGGACTAGTCCCAGCAATGAGCAGTTCTTC,CSVVTGTSPSNEQFF